The following is a T cell receptor (beta chain) sequence with its context. Sequencing used immunoSEQ multiplex PCR; TCRdb keeps in-frame clones, though not all of them. Of about 120,000 clones in the sample, 75% to 90% are singletons; the top ten hold 1.1%. The entry originates in a study of control samples from healthy donors and cancer patients. The CDR3 has 14 amino acids. The J segment lost 3 bases and the V segment lost 7 bases, leaving 6 bases of the junction unmatched. CDR1 is LNHDA, CDR2 SQIVND, per germline (reference sequence). The TCR comes from a woman in her 50s with colorectal cancer. Source material: PBMCs. The chain is built from TRBV19 and TRBJ1-1, with TRBD1 identical over 9 bases. CDR3 nucleotides: TGTGCCAGTACCAAACAGGGGGCGGACACTGAAGCTTTCTTT. Translated: CASTKQGADTEAFF.